The 18 T cell receptor beta chains presented below share a single source sample, sequenced in a study of cytomegalovirus exposure and HLA in healthy donors (dated 2017 in TCRdb). The library was produced with the immunoSEQ multiplex PCR assay. For the multiplex PCR, a mixture combining 60 forward primers for TCR Vbeta segments and 13 reverse primers for TCR Jbeta segments was used. The table comes from immuneACCESS by way of TCRdb, which keeps in-frame sequences with V and J called. Part of the clones is missing from these tables; in studies checked, under half for an unresolved V gene and the rest for unknown reasons. This sample comprises 90,000 to 110,000 clones, roughly 76% of them detected only once. Of the sample, approximately 6.9% is held by the ten largest clones. Sequenced material: PBMCs. The receptors were gathered from a man younger than 40 in good health and CMV-seropositive.

The chain uses TRBV7-9 and TRBJ2-7; D may be TRBD1 (6 bases). Per the germline V gene, CDR1 is SEHNR and CDR2 is FQNEAQ (reference sequence). The CDR3 loop spans 15 amino acids. V lost 3 bases, J lost 3 bases, and 15 bases lay in between. As DNA, the CDR3 is TGTGCCAGCAGCTTGGGACACGGGACACTCTACGAGCAGTACTTC. It codes for CASSLGHGTLYEQYF.

This clone was recorded many times. V gene TRBV4-1 combines with J gene TRBJ2-1; 10 positions agree with TRBD2. Germline V gene lookup returns CDR1 MGHRA and CDR2 YSYEKL. The V and J ends lost 1 base and 7 bases, in that order; junction bases with no gene match: 4. The CDR3 extends over 15 amino acids. CDR3 DNA: TGCGCCAGCAGCCAAGGGCTAGCGGGGGAGAATGAGCAGTTCTTC. Translated: CASSQGLAGENEQFF.

This clone occurred a few times. The V call is TRBV7-2, the J call TRBJ2-1; no clear D gene. The germline V gene encodes CDR1 SGHTA and CDR2 FQGNSA. Trimming left V 5 bases short and J 8 bases short, with 16 bases between. This CDR3 has 14 residues. The CDR3 region is CASSALGSMYEQFF. CDR3 in DNA: TGTGCCAGCAGCGCGCTAGGTTCTATGTATGAGCAGTTCTTC. The complete variable domain, with remaining parts taken from reference TRBV7-2 and TRBJ2-1, reads GAGVSQSPSNKVTEKGKDVELRCDPISGHTALYWYRQSLGQGLEFLIYFQGNSAPDKSGLPSDRFSAERTGGSVSTLTIQRTQQEDSAVYLCASSALGSMYEQFFGPGTRLTVL.

This chain joins TRBV5-1 and TRBJ2-3, with D possibly TRBD2 on 6 matching bases. V lost 4 bases and J 5 bases, leaving 17 bases between the germline ends. Germline assignment: CDR1 SGHRS and CDR2 YFSETQ. The CDR3 covers 15 residues. The DNA of the CDR3 is TGCGCCAGCAGCCCCAGGACTATAGCTATAGATACGCAGTATTTT. Encoded protein: CASSPRTIAIDTQYF.

CDR3 in amino acids: CASSPGSYYGYTF. The CDR3 region has the DNA TGTGCCAGCTCACCAGGGAGTTACTATGGCTACACCTTC. The V and J genes are TRBV18 and TRBJ1-2; D not resolved. This CDR3 contains 13 residues. Between the trimmed V and J ends, which lost 2 bases and 3 bases, there was a span of 7 bases. CDR1 and CDR2 (germline): KGHSH, LQKENI.

CDR3 protein: CASRRGYGGARDTQYF. The CDR3 DNA reads TGCGCCAGCAGGAGGGGGTACGGGGGGGCCAGGGATACGCAGTATTTT. This chain joins TRBV4-1 and TRBJ2-3, with 8 bases matching TRBD2. Germline CDR1 is MGHRA and CDR2 is YSYEKL. The trim removed 6 bases at V and 6 bases at J, leaving 14 bases unmatched. The CDR3 is made up of 16 amino acids.

The chain combines TRBV4-1 with TRBJ2-1, with D perhaps matching TRBD1 (8 bases). Deletions cut 1 base from V and 8 bases from J, with 18 bases between. Germline V gives CDR1 MGHRA, CDR2 YSYEKL. The CDR3 is made up of 16 amino acids. The CDR3 DNA follows: TGCGCCAGCAGCCAAGGACAGGGGAGGGGAATTTATGAGCAGTTCTTC. This sequence encodes CASSQGQGRGIYEQFF.

The chain is built from TRBV13 and TRBJ2-3; D gene ambiguous. Trimming removed 2 bases from V and 1 base from J, with 4 bases in between. CDR3 size: 13 residues. Germline V CDR1 and CDR2: PRHDT, FYEKMQ (reference sequence). DNA of the CDR3: TGTGCCAGCAGCTTACCGGGCACAGATACGCAGTATTTT. Its protein product is CASSLPGTDTQYF. The whole variable domain, remainder taken from reference TRBV13 and TRBJ2-3, is AAGVIQSPRHLIKEKRETATLKCYPIPRHDTVYWYQQGPGQDPQFLISFYEKMQSDKGSIPDRFSAQQFSDYHSELNMSSLELGDSALYFCASSLPGTDTQYFGPGTRLTVL.

The chain couples TRBV6-1 to TRBJ2-7, with a possible D match to TRBD2 (5 bases). Germline values: CDR1 MNHNS, CDR2 SASEGT. The CDR3 consists of 11 residues. Trimming removed 8 bases at V and 3 bases at J, with 8 bases between. The CDR3 DNA sequence: TGTGCCAGCGGACTGGTCTACGAGCAGTACTTC. This gives the protein CASGLVYEQYF.

The rearrangement links TRBV7-9 to TRBJ1-2, with TRBD1 matching over 8 bases. The CDR3 contains 15 residues. Per germline, CDR1 SEHNR and CDR2 FQNEAQ (reference sequence). The junction had 7 bases not matched to a gene; V was cut back by 3 bases and J by 4 bases. Written as DNA, the CDR3 is TGTGCCAGCAGCTTGCTCCAGGGGGCGGCCTATGGCTACACCTTC. It translates to CASSLLQGAAYGYTF.

The rearrangement links TRBV5-4 to TRBJ1-6; no clear D. CDR1 and CDR2 (germline): SGHNT, YYREEE (reference sequence). The CDR3 covers 13 residues. Trimming removed 6 bases from V and 7 bases from J, with 11 bases in between. CDR3 protein: CASNSEANSPLHF. The CDR3 region has the DNA TGTGCCAGCAACTCGGAGGCGAATTCACCCCTCCACTTT.

The rearrangement links TRBV27 to TRBJ1-2; 7 positions match TRBD1. The trim removed 6 bases at V and 4 bases at J, leaving 5 bases unmatched. This CDR3 has 13 residues. Germline V gene lookup returns CDR1 MNHEY and CDR2 SMNVEV (reference sequence). DNA of the CDR3: TGTGCCAGCAGCCCGAGGGGGCCCTATGGCTACACCTTC. Translation gives CASSPRGPYGYTF.

V gene TRBV4-1 combines with J gene TRBJ2-3, with TRBD2 matching 14 bases. Germline V gene sequence: CDR1 MGHRA, CDR2 YSYEKL. The CDR3 contains 16 residues. The V and J ends lost 9 bases and 1 base, in that order; junction bases with no gene match: 6. CDR3 bases: TGCGCCAGTACCCCGGGACTAGCGGGGGGCACAGATACGCAGTATTTT. Its translation: CASTPGLAGGTDTQYF.

The genes are TRBV7-9 and TRBJ1-2; maybe TRBD1 (5 bases). The V and J ends lost 5 bases and 4 bases respectively, with 11 bases between them. This CDR3 is 13 amino acids long. The germline CDR1 and CDR2 sequences are SEHNR and FQNEAQ (reference sequence). The CDR3 here is CASSQQALYGYTF. In nucleotides, the CDR3 is TGTGCCAGCAGCCAACAGGCTCTCTATGGCTACACCTTC.

The chain employs TRBV7-8 and TRBJ2-7; a possible D gene is TRBD2 (5 bases). Germline V CDR1 and CDR2: SGHVS, FQNEAQ. V was shortened by 5 bases and J by 2 bases, with 13 bases between the two germline ends. The CDR3 runs to 14 residues. The CDR3 DNA is TGTGCCAGCAGCCACGACGGGGTGACCTACGAGCAGTACTTC. Protein sequence: CASSHDGVTYEQYF.

The chain is built from TRBV7-9 and TRBJ1-3; 7 nucleotides agree with TRBD1. With V trimmed by 5 bases and J by 1 base, 5 bases remained unmatched. This CDR3 is 15 amino acids long. The germline gives CDR1 SEHNR, CDR2 FQNEAQ (reference sequence). The CDR3: CASSLGQASGNTIYF. DNA for the CDR3: TGTGCCAGCAGCCTAGGACAGGCGTCTGGAAACACCATATATTTT.

CDR3 in DNA: TGTGCCAGCAGCTTAGGGACTAAAGAGACCCAGTACTTC. Encoded protein: CASSLGTKETQYF. The rearrangement links TRBV11-1 to TRBJ2-5; a weak D match, TRBD2 (6 bases). Trimming left V 1 base short and J 3 bases short, with 6 bases between. CDR3 size: 13 residues. Germline V lookup: CDR1 SGHAT, CDR2 FQDESV (reference sequence).

The CDR3 coding sequence is TGTGCCAGCAGTGAAGGAAGTCTAGCGGGGTATACGCAGTATTTT. Translation: CASSEGSLAGYTQYF. The chain uses TRBV2 and TRBJ2-3; TRBD2 matches 9 bases. The V gene end was trimmed by 1 base and the J gene end by 7 bases; junction bases not matched to a gene: 6. CDR3 length: 15 residues. Germline CDR1 and CDR2: SNHLY and FYNNEI.